This T cell receptor (beta chain) emerged from a study of CD8+CD57+ T cells in acquired aplastic anemia. Profiles of TCR beta VDJ and CDR3 were generated from a genomic DNA template. From the reads, TCRdb called clonotypes with MiXCR, one entry per CDR3 protein. The sample holds fewer than 200,000 distinct CDR3 sequences, 55% to 70% seen once. In this sample, this clonotype turned up a few times. V dropped 3 bases and J dropped 5 bases, with 4 bases sitting between them. In germline, CDR1 is SNHLY, CDR2 FYNNEI. The CDR3 has 11 residues. The specimen sequenced was sorted CD4+, CD8+, or CD8+CD57+ T cells (not recorded which) from PBMCs. The source of this sequence is a human donor in good health. The rearrangement joins TRBV2 to TRBJ1-2; D gene uncertain. The CDR3 here is CASSEEYGYTF. CDR3 sequence (DNA): TGTGCCAGCAGTGAGGAGTATGGCTACACCTTC. Full variable domain (outside the CDR3, taken from reference TRBV2 and TRBJ1-2): EPEVTQTPSHQVTQMGQEVILRCVPISNHLYFYWYRQILGQKVEFLVSFYNNEISEKSEIFDDQFSVERPDGSNFTLKIRSTKLEDSAMYFCASSEEYGYTFGSGTRLTVV.